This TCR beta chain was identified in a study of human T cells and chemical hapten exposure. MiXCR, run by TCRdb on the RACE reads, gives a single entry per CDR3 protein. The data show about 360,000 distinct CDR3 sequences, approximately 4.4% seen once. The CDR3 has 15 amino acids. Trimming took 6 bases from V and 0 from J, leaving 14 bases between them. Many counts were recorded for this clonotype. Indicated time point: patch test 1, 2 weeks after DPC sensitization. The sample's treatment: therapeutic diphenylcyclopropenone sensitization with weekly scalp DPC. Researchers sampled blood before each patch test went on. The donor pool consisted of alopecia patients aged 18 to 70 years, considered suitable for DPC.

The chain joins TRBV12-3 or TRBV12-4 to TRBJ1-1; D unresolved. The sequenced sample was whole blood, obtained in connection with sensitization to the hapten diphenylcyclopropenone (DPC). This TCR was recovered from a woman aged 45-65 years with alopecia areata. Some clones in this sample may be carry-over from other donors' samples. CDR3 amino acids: CASSRETGMNTEAFF. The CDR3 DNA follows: TGTGCCAGCAGCCGGGAGACGGGGATGAACACTGAAGCTTTCTTT.